Listed below are T cell receptor beta chains from one sample, sequenced in a study of blood T cell repertoires in COVID-19. Some clones are missing from TCRdb's copy, which holds only in-frame ones; the method was immunoSEQ multiplex PCR. The sample carries around 150,000 clones, roughly nine tenths recorded once. Sample: peripheral blood. All receptors derive from a man aged 55 to 70 with active or convalescent COVID-19. CDR3s include the opening cysteine and the closing phenylalanine or tryptophan. The D gene is left open where the match is weak. The listing skips clone size in some rows; elsewhere it reads once, few, many or a size class.

>TRBJ2-5|-|TRBD2|TRBV5-1
TGCGCCAGCAGCTTGGGTGCGGGGGGAGGAAAAGAGACCCAGTACTTC
CASSLGAGGGKETQYF
>TRBJ2-5|-|TRBD2|TRBV5-1
TGCGCCAGCAGCTCTATGACGGGACTAGTGTACCAAGAGACCCAGTACTTC
CASSSMTGLVYQETQYF
>TRBJ2-5|-|TRBD2|TRBV6-2/TRBV6-3
TGTGCCAGCAGTTACAAGCTGACTAGCATTGAGACCCAGTACTTC
CASSYKLTSIETQYF
>TRBJ2-3|-|-|TRBV5-5
TGTGCCAGCAGCTTGGCCTGGCAGGGGGGCCCCCCACTCACAGATACGCAGTATTTT
CASSLAWQGGPPLTDTQYF
>TRBJ1-2|once|-|TRBV10-3
TGTGCCATCACGCGCGGGGGGCCTAACTATGGCTACACCTTC
CAITRGGPNYGYTF
>TRBJ1-2|-|-|TRBV27
TGTACCAGCCGTCAAGTAGGGGCGGGAAGTTATGGCTACACCTTC
CTSRQVGAGSYGYTF
>TRBJ1-4|-|-|TRBV14
TGTGCCAGCAGCCGAGGGGGAGAAGAAAAACTGTTTTTT
CASSRGGEEKLFF
>TRBJ2-4|-|TRBD1|TRBV11-2
TGTGCCAGCGCCGAGCAGACAGGGTTCCTAGCCAAAAACATTCAGTACTTC
CASAEQTGFLAKNIQYF
>TRBJ2-5|-|TRBD1|TRBV3-1/TRBV3-2
TGTGCCAGCAGCCAAGATGGGACAGGGGGCGCGCAGACCCAGTACTTC
CASSQDGTGGAQTQYF
>TRBJ1-2|-|-|TRBV5-4
TGTGCCAGCAGCTTGGCAGGGGTCGGCTATGGCTACACCTTC
CASSLAGVGYGYTF
>TRBJ2-1|-|-|TRBV7-9
TGTGCCAGCAGCCTAACGGTGGTCACCTTCCGTCGTGAGCAGTTCTTC
CASSLTVVTFRREQFF
>TRBJ2-7|once|-|TRBV6-5
TGTGCCAGCAGTTATCTGTACGAGCAGTACTTC
CASSYLYEQYF
>TRBJ1-2|-|TRBD1|TRBV6-6
TGTGCCAGCAGTTCAGGGGGCACATACTATGGCTACACCTTC
CASSSGGTYYGYTF